These T cell receptor beta chains were read from a single sample in a study of shared clonotypes between healthy human individuals. Only in-frame clones appear in the TCRdb table, and some are missing; sequencing was by immunoSEQ multiplex PCR. The repertoire has some 600,000 clones, 96% of them found once; the top ten carry about 0.12%. The sequenced material came from naive CD8+ T cells sorted from blood. Every receptor here comes from a woman aged 25 to 39 in good health. CDR3s include the opening cysteine and the closing phenylalanine or tryptophan. D genes are given only for firm matches. Clone size is not always given. Where it is, it says once, few, many or a class for expanded clones.

>TRBJ2-2|TRBV10-2|once|TRBD2
TGCGCCAGCACCCGAAGGCTAGCGGGAGCCACCGGGGAGCTGTTTTTT
CASTRRLAGATGELFF
>TRBJ2-7|TRBV28|-|-
TGTGCCAGCAGTCCAGCCTACGAGCAGTACTTC
CASSPAYEQYF
>TRBJ1-3|TRBV7-9|-|TRBD1
TGTGCCAGCAGCTCGCTTCGGGACAGCCCTTCGTACGCTGGAAACACCATATATTTT
CASSSLRDSPSYAGNTIYF
>TRBJ2-2|TRBV27|-|TRBD2
TGTGCCAGCAGTTTCGCGGGAGGGCCCTCCGGGGAGCTGTTTTTT
CASSFAGGPSGELFF
>TRBJ2-7|TRBV18|-|-
TGTCCACCCCTTTCCTACGAGCAGTACTTC
CPPLSYEQYF
>TRBJ2-1|TRBV9|-|TRBD2
TGTGCCAGCGGGACTAGCGGTAACGAGGGTAGGTTCTTC
CASGTSGNEGRFF
>TRBJ1-1|TRBV28|-|-
TGTGCCAGCAGACCTGACTTCAGGGTTCGGACTGAAGCTTTCTTT
CASRPDFRVRTEAFF
>TRBJ2-7|TRBV11-2|-|TRBD2
TGTGCCAGCAGCTTATCTGCTAGCGGCTACGAGCAGTACTTC
CASSLSASGYEQYF
>TRBJ2-5|TRBV7-9|once|-
TGTGCCAGCAGTGAGAGGAAAGAGACCCAGTACTTC
CASSERKETQYF
>TRBJ2-5|TRBV6-5|-|TRBD2
TGTGCCAGCAGCCCAGCGGGAGGGCAAGAGACCCAGTACTTC
CASSPAGGQETQYF
>TRBJ2-1|TRBV6-5|-|TRBD1
TGTGCCAGCAGTCCGGGACAGCATTACAATGAGCAGTTCTTC
CASSPGQHYNEQFF
>TRBJ2-1|TRBV7-9|-|TRBD2
TGTGCCAGCAGCTTAGAACTAGCGGGGCTCAACAATGAGCAGTTCTTC
CASSLELAGLNNEQFF
>TRBJ2-7|TRBV29-1|once|TRBD2
TGCAGCGTTGGGGGGACTAGCGGAACCTACGAGCAGTACTTC
CSVGGTSGTYEQYF
>TRBJ2-1|TRBV5-1|-|-
TGCGCCAGCAGCTTGGAAATCGGCGGGAACGAGCAGTTCTTC
CASSLEIGGNEQFF
>TRBJ1-2|TRBV29-1|-|-
TGCAGCGTTGAAGAAGGGGACTATGGCTACACCTTC
CSVEEGDYGYTF
>TRBJ1-5|TRBV4-1|-|-
TGCGCCAGCAGCCAGAGACAGAGCGCCGGCAATCAGCCCCAGCATTTT
CASSQRQSAGNQPQHF
>TRBJ1-1|TRBV20-1|few|-
TGCAGTGCTACCCCGGGCACTGAAGCTTTCTTT
CSATPGTEAFF
>TRBJ2-7|TRBV5-6|-|TRBD1
TGTGCCAGCAGCCTAGGACAGGGGCGATACTGGTACGAGCAGTACTTC
CASSLGQGRYWYEQYF
>TRBJ1-3|TRBV28|-|TRBD1
TGTGCCAGCAGTGCCTACAGGGGGATAAGAAACACCATATATTTT
CASSAYRGIRNTIYF
>TRBJ2-2|TRBV27|-|-
TGTGCCAGCAGTAAAGACTTGAACACCGGGGAGCTGTTTTTT
CASSKDLNTGELFF
>TRBJ2-5|TRBV19|-|TRBD2
TGTGCCAGTAGTATAGGGCCTAGCGGGATCCAAGAGACCCAGTACTTC
CASSIGPSGIQETQYF
>TRBJ2-7|TRBV27|-|-
TGTGCCAGCAGTTTAGGTGGCTACGAGCAGTACTTC
CASSLGGYEQYF
>TRBJ2-7|TRBV6-6|-|TRBD2
TGTGCCAGCAGTTACGACTCTAGCGGGAGGAACTTC
CASSYDSSGRNF
>TRBJ2-1|TRBV7-9|-|-
TGTGCCAGCAGCCTAGGGTGGATGGATGAGCAGTTCTTC
CASSLGWMDEQFF
>TRBJ1-3|TRBV28|-|TRBD1
TGTGCCAGCAGTACACAGGGGACTGGAAACACCATATATTTT
CASSTQGTGNTIYF
>TRBJ2-7|TRBV9|-|TRBD1
TGTGCCAGCAGCCTAAGGACAGGGGCATCCTACGAGCAGTACTTC
CASSLRTGASYEQYF
>TRBJ1-1|TRBV2|-|TRBD1
TGTGCCAGCAGTGATCGGTTGACAGGGATGGGCACTGAAGCTTTCTTT
CASSDRLTGMGTEAFF
>TRBJ2-1|TRBV11-1|-|-
TGTGCCAGCAGCCCGTGGACCGAGATCTACAATGAGCAGTTCTTC
CASSPWTEIYNEQFF
>TRBJ2-1|TRBV27|-|-
TGTGCCAGCAGTCCAGGACAAGCCAATGAGCAGTTCTTC
CASSPGQANEQFF
>TRBJ1-1|TRBV9|-|TRBD1
TGTGCCAGCAGCGCGGATCCTATAGGGACAGCTGAAGCTTTCTTT
CASSADPIGTAEAFF
>TRBJ1-2|TRBV19|-|-
TGTGCCAGCGGGGAGTTTGGTAACTATGGCTACACCTTC
CASGEFGNYGYTF
>TRBJ1-4|TRBV4-1|-|-
TGCGCCAGCAGCCAAGATCCCGGGGCTGCGGCGCCCGGAGATTTCGAAAAACTGTTTTTT
CASSQDPGAAAPGDFEKLFF
>TRBJ1-5|TRBV5-6|once|-
TGTGCCAGCAGCTTGCTGGGTTATAGCAATCAGCCCCAGCATTTT
CASSLLGYSNQPQHF
>TRBJ2-5|TRBV9|once|-
TGTGCCAGCAGCCGCGGGGAAGGCGAGACCCAGTACTTC
CASSRGEGETQYF
>TRBJ1-5|TRBV28|-|TRBD1
TGTGCCAGCAGCGTGGACAGGGGTATCAATCAGCCCCAGCATTTT
CASSVDRGINQPQHF
>TRBJ2-7|TRBV7-9|-|-
TGTGCCAGCAGCTTGGAGGGGGCCTACGAGCAGTACTTC
CASSLEGAYEQYF
>TRBJ2-7|TRBV27|-|-
TGTGCCAGCAGTTCCCGGGACTCGTCCTACGAGCAGTACTTC
CASSSRDSSYEQYF